One TCR beta chain is described in this entry. Germline CDR1 is SGDLS and CDR2 is YYNGEE. There are 11 residues in the CDR3. V was clipped by 7 bases and J by 4 bases, with 6 bases between them. Sequencing used immunoSEQ multiplex PCR; TCRdb keeps in-frame clones, though not all of them. Among about 26,000 clones listed, around 75% were seen once. This sample stems from a study of OX40 agonist ivuxolimab in advanced cancers. Across the study: Dose-escalation patients suffered from hepatocellular carcinoma, melanoma, renal cell or head and neck cancer.

This receptor was taken from an adult with an advanced solid tumor such as melanoma, head and neck, liver or kidney cancer. Sequencing used CD4+ or CD8+ T cells sorted from blood, obtained in a trial of the OX40 agonist ivuxolimab. The V call is TRBV9, the J call TRBJ1-3; no clear D. The CDR3 nucleotides read TGTGCCAGCGGAGGGGGAAACACCATATATTTT. Translation gives CASGGGNTIYF.